A selection of T cell receptor beta chains follows, all from one sample in a study of cytomegalovirus exposure and HLA in healthy donors. Only in-frame clones appear in the TCRdb table, and some are missing; sequencing was by immunoSEQ multiplex PCR. The data show some 100,000 clones, with 70% to 85% seen just once and around 4.9% held by the top ten. The sequenced sample consisted of PBMCs. The receptor set was obtained from a middle-aged man in good health and CMV-seropositive. CDR3s include the opening cysteine and the closing phenylalanine or tryptophan. D genes are given only for firm matches. For some rows the clone size is stated as once, few or many, or as a class when expanded; others skip it.

v_gene	abundance	d_gene	j_gene	CDR3nt	CDR3aa
TRBV7-9	once	NA	TRBJ2-7	TGTGCCAGCAGCGCGCAGGGTTACGAGCAGTACTTC	CASSAQGYEQYF
TRBV29-1	NA	NA	TRBJ2-2	TGCAGCGGGGGGGGCAGAGCGAACACCGGGGAGCTGTTTTTT	CSGGGRANTGELFF
TRBV4-3	NA	NA	TRBJ2-2	TGCGCCAGCAGCCAAGCGTCGGGAACCGGGGAGCTGTTTTTT	CASSQASGTGELFF
TRBV4-2	NA	NA	TRBJ2-7	TGTGCCAGCAGCCAAGATAACGGGAACACGGAGGTCCCCTACGAGCAGTACTTC	CASSQDNGNTEVPYEQYF
TRBV10-3	few	NA	TRBJ1-1	TGTGCCATCAGCCGTGAGGGGAACACTGAAGCTTTCTTT	CAISREGNTEAFF
TRBV7-2	NA	TRBD2	TRBJ2-5	TGTGCCAGCAGCTTAGTCGTAGTAGCGGGTGGGCTAAAAGAGACCCAGTACTTC	CASSLVVVAGGLKETQYF
TRBV6-5	NA	TRBD2	TRBJ2-7	TGTGCCAGCAGTTACGGGACTAGCGGGAGGTTGGACGAGCAGTACTTC	CASSYGTSGRLDEQYF
TRBV23-1	NA	NA	TRBJ1-4	TGCGCCAGCAGTCAACGGAGGGACGCTAATGAAAAACTGTTTTTT	CASSQRRDANEKLFF
TRBV4-1	NA	NA	TRBJ1-2	TGCGCCAGCAGCCAAGGTTCCACAGGGTTTCACACCTTC	CASSQGSTGFHTF
TRBV28	once	TRBD2	TRBJ2-3	TGTGCCAGCAGTTCCCCTAGCGGGGGGCCAGATACGCAGTATTTT	CASSSPSGGPDTQYF
TRBV27	NA	NA	TRBJ1-2	TGTGCCAGCAGTTTACGGGCGGGGAGTATTAACTATGGCTACACCTTC	CASSLRAGSINYGYTF
TRBV10-2	NA	NA	TRBJ2-7	TGCGCCAGCAGTGAGGGCAATTCCTACGAGCAGTACTTC	CASSEGNSYEQYF
TRBV30	NA	NA	TRBJ1-5	TGTGCCTGCGCATACTCTAGCAATCAGCCCCAGCATTTT	CACAYSSNQPQHF
TRBV5-1	NA	NA	TRBJ1-5	TGCGCCAGCAGCGTTGAGGGCAATAGCAATCAGCCCCAGCATTTT	CASSVEGNSNQPQHF
TRBV18	NA	TRBD1	TRBJ1-1	TGTGCCAGCGGACAGGGGACGAACACTGAAGCTTTCTTT	CASGQGTNTEAFF
TRBV4-1	NA	TRBD2	TRBJ2-4	TGCGCCAGCAGCCAAGACGGGACTAGCGGGGGGCCAGCCAAAAACATTCAGTACTTC	CASSQDGTSGGPAKNIQYF
TRBV7-2	NA	NA	TRBJ2-5	TGTGCCAGCAGCTTAGGGCCAGGAGAGACCCAGTACTTC	CASSLGPGETQYF
TRBV28	NA	TRBD1	TRBJ1-2	TGTGCCAGCAGTTTTTGGGACAGTCTATTAAGTCATGGCTACACCTTC	CASSFWDSLLSHGYTF
TRBV5-1	NA	NA	TRBJ2-3	TGCGCCAGCAGCTTGGCCGTGTCGCTCAGTGCAGATACGCAGTATTTT	CASSLAVSLSADTQYF
TRBV19	NA	TRBD1	TRBJ2-7	TGTGCCAGTAGTCCGGGACAGACCTACGAGCAGTACTTC	CASSPGQTYEQYF
TRBV28	NA	NA	TRBJ2-7	TGTGCCAGCAGGGGGTTTCGACAGATTTCCTACGAGCAGTACTTC	CASRGFRQISYEQYF
TRBV6-6	NA	NA	TRBJ2-7	TGTGCCAGCAGTCGGCAGGAGGGGAACGAGCAGTACTTC	CASSRQEGNEQYF
TRBV7-2	NA	NA	TRBJ1-6	TGTGCCAGCAGCTTAGCGCCCGGGGTTAATTCACCCCTCCACTTT	CASSLAPGVNSPLHF
TRBV7-2	once	NA	TRBJ2-1	TGTGCCAGCAGCTCGCCCCGAAACGGGGTCAATGAGCAGTTCTTC	CASSSPRNGVNEQFF
TRBV5-1	NA	TRBD1	TRBJ1-1	TGCGCCAGCAGCCGGACAGGGGCCGATGAAGCTTTCTTT	CASSRTGADEAFF
TRBV11-3	NA	TRBD1	TRBJ2-3	TGTGCCAGCAGCTTAGGGGGACAGGGTAGCACAGATACGCAGTATTTT	CASSLGGQGSTDTQYF
TRBV5-1	NA	TRBD1	TRBJ1-2	TGCGCCAGCAGCTTACAGGGGACTAACTATGGCTACACCTTC	CASSLQGTNYGYTF
TRBV6-5	NA	TRBD1	TRBJ2-7	TGTGCCAGCAGTTACCAGACAGGGTGGTACTACGAGCAGTACTTC	CASSYQTGWYYEQYF
TRBV11-3	NA	NA	TRBJ2-1	TGTGCCAGCAAACCCGGGAGCTCCTACAATGAGCAGTTCTTC	CASKPGSSYNEQFF
TRBV30	NA	NA	TRBJ1-5	TGTGCCTGGAGTGCAGTTAGCAATCAGCCCCAGCATTTT	CAWSAVSNQPQHF
TRBV5-1	NA	NA	TRBJ2-2	TGCGCCAGCAGCTTCCGGGATCACACCGGGGAGCTGTTTTTT	CASSFRDHTGELFF
TRBV6-1	NA	NA	TRBJ1-5	TGTGCCAGCACCCCTGAGGGGGAACGAAATCAGCCCCAGCATTTT	CASTPEGERNQPQHF
TRBV7-3	few	TRBD1	TRBJ1-2	TGTGCCAGCAGCCCGGGACAGGGGGCAGCTGGCTACACCTTC	CASSPGQGAAGYTF
TRBV7-6	NA	TRBD1	TRBJ2-3	TGTGCCAGCAGCCGGAGTGGGACAGGGGAGGCAGATACGCAGTATTTT	CASSRSGTGEADTQYF
TRBV15	NA	TRBD1	TRBJ2-2	TGTGCCACCAGCAAGACTAGGACAGGGGGCTCCGGGGAGCTGTTTTTT	CATSKTRTGGSGELFF
TRBV6-6	once	TRBD2	TRBJ2-7	TGTGCCAGCAGCGTCGGGACTAGCACTAACGAGCAGTACTTC	CASSVGTSTNEQYF
TRBV11-2	NA	NA	TRBJ2-6	TGTGCCAGCAGATTAGCACCAGCGGGTGCCGGGGCCAACGTCCTGACTTTC	CASRLAPAGAGANVLTF
TRBV7-2	once	TRBD1	TRBJ2-7	TGTGCCAGCAGCCTCGGGACAGGGGGAGAGCAGTACTTC	CASSLGTGGEQYF
TRBV6-1	NA	NA	TRBJ1-5	TGTGCCAGCAGTGGCATGGACATTATTAGCAATCAGCCCCAGCATTTT	CASSGMDIISNQPQHF
TRBV25-1	NA	TRBD1	TRBJ1-1	TGTGCCAGCAGAAGGGACAGCCTAGAAGCTTTCTTT	CASRRDSLEAFF
TRBV5-1	once	TRBD2	TRBJ2-7	TGCGCCAGCAGCTCCCTAGCGGGGGCCGCCTACGAGCAGTACTTC	CASSSLAGAAYEQYF
TRBV5-1	NA	NA	TRBJ2-3	TGCGCCAGCAGCTTGTCTAGCGAGGCCGATACGCAGTATTTT	CASSLSSEADTQYF